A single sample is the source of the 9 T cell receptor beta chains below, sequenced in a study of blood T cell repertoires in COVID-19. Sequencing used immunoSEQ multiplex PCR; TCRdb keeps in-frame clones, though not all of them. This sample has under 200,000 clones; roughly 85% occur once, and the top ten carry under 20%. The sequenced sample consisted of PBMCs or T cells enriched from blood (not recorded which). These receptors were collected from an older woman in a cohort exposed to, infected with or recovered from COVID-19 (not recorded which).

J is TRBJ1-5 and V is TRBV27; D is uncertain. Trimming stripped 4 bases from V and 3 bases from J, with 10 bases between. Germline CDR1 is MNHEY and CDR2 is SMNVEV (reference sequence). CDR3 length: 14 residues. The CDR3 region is CASSSSALNQPQHF. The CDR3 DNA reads TGTGCCAGCAGTTCATCGGCCCTCAATCAGCCCCAGCATTTT.

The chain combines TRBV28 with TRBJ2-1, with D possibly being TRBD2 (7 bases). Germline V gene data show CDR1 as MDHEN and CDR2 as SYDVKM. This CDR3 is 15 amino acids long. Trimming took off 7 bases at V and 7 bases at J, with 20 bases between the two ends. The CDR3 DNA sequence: TGTGCCAGCAATGGGGGCGGGAGTGGCGTGAATGAGCAGTTCTTC. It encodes CASNGGGSGVNEQFF.

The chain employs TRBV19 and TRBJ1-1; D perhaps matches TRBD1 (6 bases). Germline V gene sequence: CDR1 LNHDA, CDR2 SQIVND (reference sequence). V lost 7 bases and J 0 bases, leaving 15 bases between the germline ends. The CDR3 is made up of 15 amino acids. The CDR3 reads CASKGVDSLNTEAFF. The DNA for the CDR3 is TGTGCCAGTAAGGGGGTAGACAGCCTGAACACTGAAGCTTTCTTT. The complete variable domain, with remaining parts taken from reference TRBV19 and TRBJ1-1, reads DGGITQSPKYLFRKEGQNVTLSCEQNLNHDAMYWYRQDPGQGLRLIYYSQIVNDFQKGDIAEGYSVSREKKESFPLTVTSAQKNPTAFYLCASKGVDSLNTEAFFGQGTRLTVV.

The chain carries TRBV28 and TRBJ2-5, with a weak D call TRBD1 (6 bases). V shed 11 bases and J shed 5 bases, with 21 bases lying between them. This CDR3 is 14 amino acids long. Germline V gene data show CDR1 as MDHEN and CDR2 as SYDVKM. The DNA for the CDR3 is TGTGCCTCACTATCTCAAGGGGGTCTGGAGACCCAGTACTTC. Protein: CASLSQGGLETQYF.

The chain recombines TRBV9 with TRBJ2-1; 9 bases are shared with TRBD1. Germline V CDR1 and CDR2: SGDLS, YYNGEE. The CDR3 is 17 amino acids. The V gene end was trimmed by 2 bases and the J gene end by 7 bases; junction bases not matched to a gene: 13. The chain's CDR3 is CASSVRTGDSKWNEQFF. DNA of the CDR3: TGTGCCAGCAGCGTCCGGACAGGGGACAGCAAATGGAATGAGCAGTTCTTC.

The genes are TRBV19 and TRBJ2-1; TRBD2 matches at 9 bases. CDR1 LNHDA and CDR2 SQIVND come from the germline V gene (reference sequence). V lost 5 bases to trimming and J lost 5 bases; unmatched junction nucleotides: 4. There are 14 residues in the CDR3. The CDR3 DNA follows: TGTGCCAGTAGTGAGGCTAGCGGGAACAATGAGCAGTTCTTC. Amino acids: CASSEASGNNEQFF.

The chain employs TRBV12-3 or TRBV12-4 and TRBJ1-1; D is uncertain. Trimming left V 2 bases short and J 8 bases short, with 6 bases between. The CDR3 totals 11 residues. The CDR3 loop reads CASSLTGEAFF. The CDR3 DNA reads TGTGCCAGCAGTTTAACCGGGGAAGCTTTCTTT.

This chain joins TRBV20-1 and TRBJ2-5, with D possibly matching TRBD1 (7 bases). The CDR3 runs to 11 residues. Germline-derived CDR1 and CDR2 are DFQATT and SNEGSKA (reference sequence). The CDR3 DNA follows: TGCAGCGGGGCAGGGGGGGAGACCCAGTACTTC. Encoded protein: CSGAGGETQYF.

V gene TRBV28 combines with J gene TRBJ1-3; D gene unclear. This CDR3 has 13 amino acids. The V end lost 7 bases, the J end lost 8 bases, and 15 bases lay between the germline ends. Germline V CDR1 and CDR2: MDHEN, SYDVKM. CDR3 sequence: CASTVTMADTIYF. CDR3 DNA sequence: TGTGCCAGCACCGTGACCATGGCGGACACCATATATTTT.